The T cell receptor beta chain described here comes from a study of CD8+ T cells in alopecia areata listed by TCRdb under 2018. Looking at the study overall: Treated patients were enrolled in an open-label pilot trial of oral tofacitinib, 5 to 10 mg twice daily, for moderate-to-severe alopecia areata. Biopsies were taken from tofacitinib-treated patients at baseline and again at 4 and 24 weeks into treatment, and several of those patients also had a later scalp biopsy. Clonality in the scalp was compared among normal scalp (n=4), patchy alopecia areata scalp (n=8), and alopecia totalis/universalis scalp (n=8). Patients stayed on tofacitinib for 6 to 18 months and then had 6 months of follow-up off drug so that delayed response and recurrence could be assessed. In both human patients and the C3H/HeJ mouse model, the study applied high-throughput TCRbeta sequencing to look at T cell clonal expansion in alopecia areata. RNA was obtained with the PAXgene miRNA kit for fixed scalp, the miRNeasy kit for PBMCs, and the RNeasy kit for mouse skin. In humans, TCRbeta sequencing was performed on scalp tissue and on sorted CD4+ and CD8+ peripheral blood T cells from healthy controls and from patients with patchy or totalis/universalis alopecia areata. TCRbeta CDR3 regions were amplified by immunoSEQ multiplex PCR using 35 Vbeta forward and 13 Jbeta reverse primers.

Details on this clone: This receptor's antigen is unknown. Per-base quality was not reported, and no clone a single base away is much larger than it.

The CDR3 runs 12 amino acids, cysteine and phenylalanine included. CDR3 DNA only is kept here, 36 bases in frame from base 1. As encoded in the germline V gene, CDR1 is SQVTM while CDR2 is ANQGSEA. V ends up 6 bases short and J 6 bases short, with an unmatched junction base count of 7. Library preparation was by the immunoSEQ multiplex PCR assay. RNA was extracted from all samples and reverse transcribed into cDNA as template for TCR sequencing. First-strand cDNA was synthesized using SuperScript III with a 2:1 mix of oligo-dT and random hexamers. A synthetic immune receptor repertoire was used to assess amplification bias, and residual bias was removed computationally. Per the source publication's procedure: Raw reads were preprocessed for error removal, and CDR3 was defined according to IMGT conventions as running from the conserved cysteine to phenylalanine. Clonality was computed as 1 minus the Shannon entropy, with the entropy normalized by log2 of the number of productive unique TCRs. Whether each scalp clone was CD4 or CD8 was inferred by checking scalp TCRbeta sequences against the CD4 and CD8 repertoires from sorted blood. Drawn from immuneACCESS, this table holds only the in-frame rearrangements with V and J called that TCRdb kept. Clones are partly lost; checked studies trace under half to an unresolved V gene and leave the rest unexplained. The D gene and trimming were derived from the DNA, and the V and J assignments and clone size from that table. This sample holds some 210,000 clones; 50% to 60% were observed only once. The leading ten clones occupy roughly 0.47% of the sample.

The study at large found these results: Compared with mice, TCR sequences shared between patients were less clear, possibly partly because of HLA diversity across the patient population. Higher clonality and more expanded CD8+ clones were observed in lesional scalp than in normal scalp, particularly in alopecia totalis/universalis, a finding suggestive of antigenic drive. Unlike mouse skin, which is dominated by gammadelta T cells, normal human skin has resident alphabeta T cells that are also sequenced, and this complicates analysis of the scalp TCR repertoire.

The time point label corresponds to: baseline before oral tofacitinib. Lesional scalp punch biopsies and peripheral blood were collected from alopecia areata patients. After PBMCs were isolated by density centrifugation and stained for CD3, CD4 and CD8, a FACSAria was used to sort CD4+ and CD8+ T cells. This TCR was sampled from a human donor with alopecia areata. The sequencing used CD4+ T cells sorted from blood, collected at week 0. This sequence uses TRBV29-1 and TRBJ1-2; 7 junctional bases match TRBD1. CDR3 protein: CSVETGNNGYTF. The DNA sequence follows: TGCAGCGTGGAGACAGGGAATAATGGCTACACCTTC.